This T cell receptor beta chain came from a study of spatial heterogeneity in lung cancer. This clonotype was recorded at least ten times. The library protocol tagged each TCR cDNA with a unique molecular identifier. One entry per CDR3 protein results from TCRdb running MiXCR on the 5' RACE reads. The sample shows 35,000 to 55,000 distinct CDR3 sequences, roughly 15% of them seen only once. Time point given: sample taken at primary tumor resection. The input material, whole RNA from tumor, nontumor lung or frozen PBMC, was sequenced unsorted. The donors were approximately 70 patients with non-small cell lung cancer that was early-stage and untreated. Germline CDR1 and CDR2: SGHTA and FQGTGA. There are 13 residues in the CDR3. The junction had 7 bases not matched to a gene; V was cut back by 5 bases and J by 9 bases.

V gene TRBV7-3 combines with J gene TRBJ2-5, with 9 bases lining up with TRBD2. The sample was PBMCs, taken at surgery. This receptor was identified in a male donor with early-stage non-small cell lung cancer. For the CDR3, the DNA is TGTGCCAGCAGCACAGCGGGAGGCCCCCCCCAGTACTTC. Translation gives CASSTAGGPPQYF. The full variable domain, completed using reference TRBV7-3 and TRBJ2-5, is GAGVSQTPSNKVTEKGKYVELRCDPISGHTALYWYRQSLGQGPEFLIYFQGTGAADDSGLPNDRFFAVRPEGSVSTLKIQRTERGDSAVYLCASSTAGGPPQYFGPGTRLLVL.